These 11 T cell receptor beta chains originate from one sample sequenced in a study of blood T cell repertoires in COVID-19. Produced via immunoSEQ multiplex PCR; TCRdb's table is partial and in-frame only. The sample gives some 150,000 clones, 89% of which show up once; more than 0.75% is in the top ten. Sample: PBMCs or T cells enriched from blood (not recorded which). These receptor sequences come from a woman aged 18-29 years who had recovered from COVID-19.

V and J are TRBV2 and TRBJ2-7; a possible D gene is TRBD2 (6 bases). CDR3 length: 15 residues. Per germline, CDR1 SNHLY and CDR2 FYNNEI. Trimming shortened V by 3 bases and J by 0 bases, and 12 bases separated the two germline ends. The CDR3 coding sequence is TGTGCCAGCAGTGACCCCGGGAGCCCCTCCTACGAGCAGTACTTC. Protein: CASSDPGSPSYEQYF.

The chain is built from TRBV6-5 and TRBJ1-4; tentative D call: TRBD1 (5 bases). V dropped 5 bases and J dropped 8 bases, with 12 bases sitting between them. Germline lookup yields CDR1 MNHEY and CDR2 SVGAGI. The CDR3 runs 13 residues. CDR3 DNA: TGTGCCAGCAGTCGTCAGGGCGGAGAAAAACTGTTTTTT. It translates to CASSRQGGEKLFF.

The chain uses TRBV6-5 and TRBJ1-2; D is possibly TRBD1 (5 bases). Germline loops: CDR1 MNHEY, CDR2 SVGAGI. V lost 7 bases to trimming and J lost 0 bases, with 12 bases between them. This CDR3 has 14 amino acids. This CDR3 reads CASTKATANYGYTF. The CDR3 region has the DNA TGTGCCAGCACAAAGGCGACAGCTAACTATGGCTACACCTTC.

The sample holds one count of this clone. The chain joins TRBV5-4 to TRBJ2-2; 10 bases agree with TRBD2. Unmatched junction bases numbered 10, after V lost 3 bases and J lost 5 bases. Germline V lookup: CDR1 SGHNT, CDR2 YYREEE (reference sequence). The CDR3 has 17 amino acids. Here the CDR3 DNA reads TGTGCCAGCAGCTCCCCGAAGAGCGGGAGGGATACCGGGGAGCTGTTTTTT. Translation gives CASSSPKSGRDTGELFF.

The count of this clone is one. This rearrangement joins TRBV29-1 to TRBJ1-3; no clear D. This CDR3 comprises 11 residues. V was trimmed by 7 bases and J by 2 bases, leaving 6 bases between them. Germline assignment: CDR1 SQVTM and CDR2 ANQGSEA. As DNA, the CDR3 is TGCAGCGGTACTACTGGAAACACCATATATTTT. Protein sequence: CSGTTGNTIYF.

The chain is built from TRBV28 and TRBJ2-7; D unresolved. V lost 2 bases to trimming and J lost 5 bases, with 10 bases between them. The CDR3 totals 13 residues. The germline V gene has CDR1 MDHEN and CDR2 SYDVKM. CDR3 residues: CASSLPTVDEQYF. Here the CDR3 DNA reads TGTGCCAGCAGTTTACCCACAGTCGACGAGCAGTACTTC.

This clone is a singleton in its sample. The chain links TRBV9 to TRBJ1-2; D is perhaps TRBD1 (5 bases). CDR3 length: 14 amino acids. The V end was cut by 4 bases, the J end by 7 bases, with 17 bases between. CDR1 SGDLS and CDR2 YYNGEE come from the germline V gene. The CDR3 DNA follows: TGTGCCAGCAGCCCCGGGCGGGGGTCGATTGGCTACACCTTC. It translates to CASSPGRGSIGYTF.

The chain is built from TRBV4-1 and TRBJ2-3; D call uncertain. Germline CDR1 MGHRA, CDR2 YSYEKL. The CDR3 totals 12 residues. Trimming took 4 bases from V and 5 from J, leaving 7 bases between them. In nucleotides, the CDR3 is TGCGCCAGCAGCCCGACTTTAGATACGCAGTATTTT. Encoded protein: CASSPTLDTQYF.

This sequence joins TRBV5-1 and TRBJ2-7, with 16 positions matching TRBD2. From germline, CDR1 is SGHRS and CDR2 YFSETQ. Trimming took 3 bases from V and 10 from J; bases not matched to a gene: 4. The CDR3 covers 14 residues. This chain's CDR3 is CASSSGLAGGPQYF. In DNA, the CDR3 is TGCGCCAGCAGCTCGGGACTAGCGGGAGGGCCACAGTACTTC.

The rearrangement joins TRBV4-2 to TRBJ2-3, with D perhaps TRBD2 (6 bases). Germline V CDR1 and CDR2: LGHNA, YNFKEQ. CDR3 length equals 18 residues. V was cut by 5 bases and J by 1 base, with 22 bases left in between. This CDR3 reads CASSSLGVGSPGTDTQYF. The DNA of the CDR3 is TGTGCCAGCAGCTCTTTGGGGGTCGGGAGCCCGGGCACAGATACGCAGTATTTT.

This clone was seen only once. The J gene is TRBJ2-3, the V gene TRBV11-2; 8 positions match TRBD2. The CDR3 totals 16 residues. V shed 5 bases, J shed 7 bases, and the junction held 14 bases outside the gene matches. CDR1 and CDR2 (germline): SGHAT, FQNNGV. The CDR3 reads CASSTPGGLIRNTQYF. CDR3 nucleotide sequence: TGTGCCAGCAGCACACCGGGGGGGCTAATCAGGAATACGCAGTATTTT.